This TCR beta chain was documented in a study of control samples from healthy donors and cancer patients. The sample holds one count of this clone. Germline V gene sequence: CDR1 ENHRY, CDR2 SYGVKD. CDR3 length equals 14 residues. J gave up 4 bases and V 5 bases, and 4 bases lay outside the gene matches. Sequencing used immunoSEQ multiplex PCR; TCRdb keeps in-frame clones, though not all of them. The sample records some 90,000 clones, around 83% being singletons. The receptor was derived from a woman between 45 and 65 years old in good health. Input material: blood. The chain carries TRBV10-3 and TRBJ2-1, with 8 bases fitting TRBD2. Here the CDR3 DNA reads TGTGCCATCAGTCAAGCGGGGGCGTACAATGAGCAGTTCTTC. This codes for CAISQAGAYNEQFF.